The 31 T cell receptor beta chains listed next were all sequenced from one sample in a study of blood T cell repertoires in COVID-19. The table came from immunoSEQ multiplex PCR; TCRdb's copy has only in-frame clones and leaves some out. The sample holds about 120,000 clones; around four fifths are singletons and the top ten take 16%. The sequencing sample was made of peripheral blood. The receptors were sampled from a man in his sixties with active or convalescent COVID-19.

This chain links TRBV7-3 with TRBJ2-6; possibly TRBD2 for D (6 bases). Germline loops: CDR1 SGHTA, CDR2 FQGTGA. The CDR3 length is 18 residues. V lost 1 base and J 0 bases, leaving 13 bases between the germline ends. This CDR3 reads CASSLKGTGASGANVLTF. The CDR3 region has the DNA TGTGCCAGCAGCTTAAAGGGGACTGGTGCCTCTGGGGCCAACGTCCTGACTTTC. Using reference TRBV7-3 and TRBJ2-6 for the parts outside the CDR3, the full variable domain is GAGVSQTPSNKVTEKGKYVELRCDPISGHTALYWYRQSLGQGPEFLIYFQGTGAADDSGLPNDRFFAVRPEGSVSTLKIQRTERGDSAVYLCASSLKGTGASGANVLTFGAGSRLTVL.

This clone appeared once. The chain links TRBV19 to TRBJ2-6; no clear D. Germline V gene lookup returns CDR1 LNHDA and CDR2 SQIVND (reference sequence). V dropped 3 bases and J dropped 2 bases, with 11 bases sitting between them. The CDR3 extends over 16 amino acids. In nucleotides, the CDR3 is TGTGCCAGTAGTATCGGAGAATTGACTGGGGCCAACGTCCTGACTTTC. The encoded protein is CASSIGELTGANVLTF.

The rearrangement joins TRBV15 to TRBJ2-3; 9 positions match TRBD1. With 6 bases clipped from V and 2 bases from J, the junction kept 9 bases outside the gene matches. Per the germline V gene, CDR1 is LNHNV and CDR2 is YYDKDF (reference sequence). This CDR3 contains 16 residues. This CDR3 reads CATSNPGQGPTDTQYF. CDR3 coding DNA: TGTGCCACCAGTAACCCGGGACAGGGCCCCACAGATACGCAGTATTTT.

This clone was observed a handful of times. This sequence joins TRBV27 and TRBJ1-5; D ambiguous. The germline CDR1 and CDR2 sequences are MNHEY and SMNVEV (reference sequence). The V end was cut by 3 bases, the J end by 3 bases, with 6 bases between. This CDR3 is 13 amino acids long. The CDR3 region is CASSLTVNQPQHF. Written as DNA, the CDR3 is TGTGCCAGCAGTTTGACTGTCAATCAGCCCCAGCATTTT.

The rearrangement uses TRBV9 and TRBJ1-1; D perhaps matches TRBD1 (6 bases). The CDR3 spans 13 residues. Trimming shortened V by 4 bases and J by 7 bases, and 14 bases separated the two germline ends. Germline V gives CDR1 SGDLS, CDR2 YYNGEE. CDR3 amino acids: CASSPTGQIEAFF. For the CDR3, the DNA is TGTGCCAGCAGCCCCACCGGACAGATTGAAGCTTTCTTT.

The chain combines TRBV7-2 with TRBJ1-2; no definite D call. The germline V gene encodes CDR1 SGHTA and CDR2 FQGNSA. CDR3 size: 13 residues. V lost 1 base and J lost 5, with 8 bases in between. The CDR3 region is CASSLVANYGYTF. DNA for the CDR3: TGTGCCAGCAGCTTAGTAGCGAATTATGGCTACACCTTC.

This chain connects TRBV28 to TRBJ2-7; D unclear. This CDR3 has 14 amino acids. V lost 2 bases, J lost 2 bases, and 10 bases lay in between. CDR1 is MDHEN, CDR2 SYDVKM, per germline. For the CDR3, the DNA is TGTGCCAGCAGTTTACCCTTATCTCCCTACGAGCAGTACTTC. The encoded protein is CASSLPLSPYEQYF.

This CDR3 reads CASSLGSSGNTIYF. The CDR3 nucleotides are TGTGCCAGCAGCTTAGGGAGCTCTGGAAACACCATATATTTT. The V call is TRBV7-6, the J call TRBJ1-3; D uncertain. Trimming left V 1 base short and J 0 bases short, with 4 bases between. The germline gives CDR1 SGHVS, CDR2 FNYEAQ. The CDR3 is 14 amino acids. Using reference TRBV7-6 and TRBJ1-3 for the parts outside the CDR3, the full variable domain is GAGVSQSPRYKVTKRGQDVALRCDPISGHVSLYWYRQALGQGPEFLTYFNYEAQQDKSGLPNDRFSAERPEGSISTLTIQRTEQRDSAMYRCASSLGSSGNTIYFGEGSWLTVV.

The chain carries TRBV7-3 and TRBJ1-3; a weak D match, TRBD1 (6 bases). V dropped 5 bases and J dropped 2 bases, with 10 bases sitting between them. CDR3 size: 14 residues. CDR1 SGHTA and CDR2 FQGTGA come from the germline V gene. The CDR3: CASSLTGTGNTIYF. As DNA, the CDR3 is TGTGCCAGCAGCCTTACAGGGACTGGAAACACCATATATTTT.

The chain carries TRBV7-8 and TRBJ2-5, with no clear D. The CDR3 is 15 residues long. V lost 5 bases and J lost 4, with 17 bases in between. The germline V gene has CDR1 SGHVS and CDR2 FQNEAQ. DNA for the CDR3: TGTGCCAGCAGCATAACAGAGATGGCGTCAGAGACCCAGTACTTC. Translating gives CASSITEMASETQYF.

The V and J genes are TRBV2 and TRBJ2-7; perhaps TRBD2 as D (5 bases). The CDR3 is made up of 14 amino acids. CDR1 SNHLY and CDR2 FYNNEI come from the germline V gene. Trimming took off 3 bases at V and 1 base at J, with 10 bases between the two ends. The CDR3 DNA follows: TGTGCCAGCAGTGACGCCAGGACTTCCTACGAGCAGTACTTC. It is translated as CASSDARTSYEQYF. The full variable domain, in which reference TRBV2 and TRBJ2-7 provide the parts outside the CDR3, is EPEVTQTPSHQVTQMGQEVILRCVPISNHLYFYWYRQILGQKVEFLVSFYNNEISEKSEIFDDQFSVERPDGSNFTLKIRSTKLEDSAMYFCASSDARTSYEQYFGPGTRLTVT.

The chain recombines TRBV28 with TRBJ2-1, with 7 bases matching TRBD1. The germline CDR1 and CDR2 sequences are MDHEN and SYDVKM. This CDR3 region has 15 residues. Unmatched junction bases numbered 10, after V lost 7 bases and J lost 4 bases. The CDR3 is CASTRGQVGYNEQFF. The CDR3 region has the DNA TGTGCCAGCACCCGAGGACAGGTGGGGTACAATGAGCAGTTCTTC.

The genes are TRBV18 and TRBJ1-1; TRBD1 matches 11 bases. CDR1 KGHSH and CDR2 LQKENI come from the germline V gene. With 2 bases clipped from V and 1 base from J, the junction kept 15 bases outside the gene matches. The CDR3 sequence is 20 residues long. The DNA of the CDR3 is TGTGCCAGCTCACCAATTTTCTTCCGGGGGACAGGGGGGAGGAACACTGAAGCTTTCTTT. Its translation: CASSPIFFRGTGGRNTEAFF.

This chain connects TRBV28 to TRBJ2-7; 9 nucleotides agree with TRBD2. V was pared by 5 bases and J by 6 bases, with 11 bases of the junction left unmatched. Looked up from germline, CDR1 is MDHEN and CDR2 is SYDVKM. The CDR3 spans 15 residues. The CDR3 bases are TGTGCCAGCAGTCTCCGGACTAGCGACGAAATCGAGCAGTACTTC. It yields the protein CASSLRTSDEIEQYF.

The chain joins TRBV30 to TRBJ1-6, with D possibly TRBD1 on 5 matching bases. The CDR3 spans 18 residues. CDR1 and CDR2 (germline): GTSNPN, SVGIG (reference sequence). Trimming took 2 bases from V and 3 from J, leaving 20 bases between them. The chain's CDR3 is CAWSISPGEMGYNSPLHF. In nucleotides, the CDR3 is TGTGCCTGGAGTATCTCGCCGGGGGAGATGGGCTATAATTCACCCCTCCACTTT.

A single count supports this clone. This chain links TRBV13 with TRBJ2-3; 9 bases map to TRBD1. The CDR3 length is 16 residues. Trimming took 4 bases from V and 2 from J; bases not matched to a gene: 7. From germline, CDR1 is PRHDT and CDR2 FYEKMQ (reference sequence). The CDR3 DNA sequence: TGTGCCAGCAGCTCCATCGGGACAGGGTACACAGATACGCAGTATTTT. Protein sequence: CASSSIGTGYTDTQYF. Combining the CDR3 with reference TRBV13 and TRBJ2-3 gives the whole variable domain AAGVIQSPRHLIKEKRETATLKCYPIPRHDTVYWYQQGPGQDPQFLISFYEKMQSDKGSIPDRFSAQQFSDYHSELNMSSLELGDSALYFCASSSIGTGYTDTQYFGPGTRLTVL.

The gene calls are TRBV11-1 and TRBJ1-4; D possibly corresponds to TRBD1 (5 bases). Germline assignment: CDR1 SGHAT and CDR2 FQDESV (reference sequence). The V and J ends lost 2 bases and 12 bases respectively, with 22 bases between them. The CDR3 loop spans 16 amino acids. The CDR3 sequence is CASSLQQAPTSVELFF. The CDR3 region has the DNA TGTGCCAGCAGCTTACAACAGGCTCCCACCTCGGTTGAACTGTTTTTT.

V is TRBV7-8 and J is TRBJ2-7, with 10 nucleotides matching TRBD2. CDR1 and CDR2 from the germline V gene are SGHVS and FQNEAQ. The CDR3 runs to 16 residues. The V and J ends lost 5 bases and 0 bases, in that order; junction bases with no gene match: 7. In nucleotides, the CDR3 is TGTGCCAGCAGCCCCCGGACTAGCGGCTACTCCTACGAGCAGTACTTC. It translates to CASSPRTSGYSYEQYF. Looking up the rest from reference TRBV7-8 and TRBJ2-7 gives the full variable domain: GAGVSQSPRYKVAKRGQDVALRCDPISGHVSLFWYQQALGQGPEFLTYFQNEAQLDKSGLPSDRFFAERPEGSVSTLKIQRTQQEDSAVYLCASSPRTSGYSYEQYFGPGTRLTVT.

The J gene is TRBJ2-3, the V gene TRBV12-3 or TRBV12-4; the D is unclear. V was cut by 6 bases and J by 4 bases, with 8 bases left in between. This CDR3 is built from 12 residues. In DNA, the CDR3 is TGTGCCAGCAGAAAGGAGTCAGATACGCAGTATTTT. Translation: CASRKESDTQYF.

This chain links TRBV6-4 with TRBJ2-1; D possibly corresponds to TRBD2 (5 bases). Germline-derived CDR1 and CDR2 are MRHNA and SNTAGT. Trimming took 5 bases from V and 2 from J, leaving 13 bases between them. The CDR3 has 15 residues. CDR3 loop: CASSRQAAPYNEQFF. In nucleotides, the CDR3 is TGTGCCAGCAGTCGACAAGCGGCCCCCTACAATGAGCAGTTCTTC.

The chain links TRBV6-5 to TRBJ1-5; D is ambiguous. The V gene's germline CDR1 is MNHEY and CDR2 SVGAGI. This CDR3 contains 15 residues. V was pared by 7 bases and J by 2 bases, with 15 bases between. DNA of the CDR3: TGTGCCAGCATCCCCCTGGAGTCCCGCAATCAGCCCCAGCATTTT. It yields the protein CASIPLESRNQPQHF.

The V call is TRBV25-1, the J call TRBJ2-5, with D tentatively TRBD1 (5 bases). The CDR3 has 16 amino acids. V was shortened by 6 bases and J by 5 bases, with 22 bases between the two germline ends. Germline V gene sequence: CDR1 MGHDK, CDR2 SYGVNS. The CDR3 here is CASRRLGWSGSETQYF. In DNA, the CDR3 is TGTGCCAGCAGGAGGCTCGGCTGGTCAGGGTCCGAGACCCAGTACTTC.

The chain is built from TRBV14 and TRBJ2-5; 10 bases match TRBD2. The ends lost 2 bases at V and 2 bases at J; junction bases unmatched: 20. Germline lookup yields CDR1 SGHDN and CDR2 FVKESK. The CDR3 length is 21 residues. CDR3 in DNA: TGTGCCAGCAGCCAACCCCAAATCCGGACTAGCGGAGGTCAAATTCAAGAGACCCAGTACTTC. As protein: CASSQPQIRTSGGQIQETQYF.

This rearrangement joins TRBV11-2 to TRBJ2-7; 8 nucleotides agree with TRBD1. Per germline, CDR1 SGHAT and CDR2 FQNNGV. With V trimmed by 6 bases and J by 1 base, 5 bases remained unmatched. The CDR3 is 14 residues long. In DNA form, the CDR3 reads TGTGCCAGCAGTCGACAGGGGTTTTCCTACGAGCAGTACTTC. Its translation: CASSRQGFSYEQYF.

The chain is built from TRBV19 and TRBJ2-5; maybe TRBD2 (5 bases). Germline lookup yields CDR1 LNHDA and CDR2 SQIVND (reference sequence). The CDR3 sequence is 13 residues long. V lost 4 bases to trimming and J lost 5 bases, with 11 bases between them. The CDR3 sequence is CASSNGVGETQYF. The CDR3 DNA reads TGTGCCAGTAGTAACGGGGTGGGTGAGACCCAGTACTTC.

This clone was seen a single time. The chain is built from TRBV27 and TRBJ1-5; 7 nucleotides line up with TRBD1. Germline CDR1 and CDR2: MNHEY and SMNVEV (reference sequence). The CDR3 is 13 residues long. Trimming cost V 8 bases and J 4 bases; bases outside gene matches: 5. The CDR3 here is CASGDSRNQPQHF. The DNA of the CDR3 is TGTGCCAGCGGGGACAGCCGAAATCAGCCCCAGCATTTT.

CDR3 sequence: CATSEAAGNTIYF. In DNA, the CDR3 is TGTGCCACCTCGGAGGCAGCTGGAAACACCATATATTTT. This chain uses TRBV10-3 with TRBJ1-3; D is unclear. Trimming took 10 bases from V and 2 from J, leaving 12 bases between them. The CDR3 contains 13 residues. Germline CDR1 is ENHRY and CDR2 is SYGVKD.

This clone was recorded once. The V gene is TRBV9, the J gene TRBJ1-2; 8 bases line up with TRBD1. The germline CDR1 and CDR2 sequences are SGDLS and YYNGEE. The CDR3 runs to 14 residues. Trimming removed 3 bases from V and 6 bases from J; junction bases left unmatched: 7. For the CDR3, the DNA is TGTGCCAGCAGCGCGCACGGGACAGGAGATGGCTACACCTTC. Its translation: CASSAHGTGDGYTF.

The chain carries TRBV7-7 and TRBJ2-7; TRBD2 matches at 11 bases. In germline, CDR1 is SSHAT, CDR2 FNYEAQ (reference sequence). Trimming removed 5 bases from V and 7 bases from J; junction bases left unmatched: 10. This CDR3 comprises 15 residues. The CDR3 reads CASSASSGRGWEQYF. The CDR3, as DNA: TGTGCCAGCAGCGCCAGTAGCGGGAGGGGATGGGAGCAGTACTTC.

J is TRBJ1-5 and V is TRBV19; 7 nucleotides match TRBD1. V lost 3 bases, J lost 0 bases, and 5 bases stayed unmatched. The germline V gene has CDR1 LNHDA and CDR2 SQIVND (reference sequence). This CDR3 is 16 amino acids long. CDR3 loop: CASSMEGAYSNQPQHF. The CDR3, as DNA: TGTGCCAGTAGTATGGAGGGGGCCTATAGCAATCAGCCCCAGCATTTT.

This clone came up many times. The chain joins TRBV10-1 to TRBJ2-7, with no clear D. The germline V gene has CDR1 WNHNN and CDR2 SYGVQD (reference sequence). Trimming removed 7 bases at V and 9 bases at J, with 19 bases between. The CDR3 has 13 residues. The CDR3 nucleotides are TGCGCCAGCACAGGATTCCGTCTCTTGGGGCAGTACTTC. The encoded protein is CASTGFRLLGQYF.